These 24 T cell receptor beta chains share one sample of origin, sequenced in a study of vaccination effects on CD4 cells after COVID-19 (dated by TCRdb to the early 2020s). Their cognate antigens are unknown. The ViraFEST assay stimulated PBMC with viral peptide pools and then used TCR sequencing to identify antigen-specific CD4+ T cell clonotypes by expansion. After less than 13 days of culture, CD4+ T cells were isolated with the EasySep CD4+ T cell isolation kit. Two doses of either the BNT162b2 or the mRNA-1273 mRNA SARS-CoV-2 vaccine were administered to participants. Libraries were made using the immunoSEQ multiplex PCR assay. Entries here come from immuneACCESS through TCRdb and include only in-frame sequences with V and J called. Some clones fail to appear in such tables; in the studies checked, an unresolved V gene covers under half of the shortfall, and the cause of the remainder is unknown. Recorded for this sample are tens of thousands of clones; about 67% of them occurred a single time. Together, the top ten hold 1.5% to 1.8% of the sample.

Sequences were derived from CD4+ T cells from PBMCs cultured with HCoV-229E spike peptides, sampled after COVID-19 vaccination. The cell subset or site label here, explained by the study, means: HCoV-229E spike overlapping peptide pool stimulation. These receptors were obtained from a human donor who received a COVID-19 vaccine.

Details on this clone: Other DNA sequences of this sample code for an identical CDR3. This chain uses TRBV5-1 with TRBJ2-5; D ambiguous. Germline lookup yields CDR1 SGHRS and CDR2 YFSETQ. CDR3 length equals 11 residues. Trimming took off 2 bases at V and 4 bases at J, with 3 bases between the two ends. The CDR3 nucleotides read TGCGCCAGCAGCTTTCGAGAGACCCAGTACTTC. Residues: CASSFRETQYF.

The chain recombines TRBV9 with TRBJ1-3, with 8 bases matching TRBD1. V lost 1 base to trimming and J lost 8 bases; unmatched junction nucleotides: 2. The germline V gene encodes CDR1 SGDLS and CDR2 YYNGEE. The CDR3 has 13 amino acids. Written as DNA, the CDR3 is TGTGCCAGCAGCGTACAGGGGGCGGACACCATATATTTT. Amino acids: CASSVQGADTIYF.

This clone was counted between two and nine times. The V gene is TRBV7-8, the J gene TRBJ1-5, with D uncertain. From germline, CDR1 is SGHVS and CDR2 FQNEAQ. The CDR3 contains 16 residues. Deletions cut 2 bases from V and 7 bases from J, with 18 bases between. The CDR3 loop is CASSLIGGPSGQPQHF. The CDR3 DNA is TGTGCCAGCAGCTTAATCGGCGGCCCTAGCGGCCAGCCCCAGCATTTT.

This chain joins TRBV19 and TRBJ2-3; D not resolved. With 7 bases removed from V and 0 bases from J, the gap between germline ends came to 14 bases. The CDR3 is 15 amino acids. The germline V gene encodes CDR1 LNHDA and CDR2 SQIVND (reference sequence). The CDR3 region has the DNA TGTGCCAGTAAAAACAGAGCCTCTAGCACAGATACGCAGTATTTT. This codes for CASKNRASSTDTQYF.

This clone was detected only once. The chain couples TRBV7-8 to TRBJ1-5; D gene uncertain. Germline lookup yields CDR1 SGHVS and CDR2 FQNEAQ. Between the trimmed V and J ends, which lost 2 bases and 0 bases, there was a span of 11 bases. The CDR3 spans 16 residues. The CDR3 sequence: CASSLSQTYSNQPQHF. CDR3 sequence (DNA): TGTGCCAGCAGCTTATCACAAACCTATAGCAATCAGCCCCAGCATTTT.

The V gene is TRBV5-1, the J gene TRBJ2-2; 7 positions agree with TRBD1. Unmatched junction bases numbered 3, after V lost 4 bases and J lost 0 bases. The CDR3 totals 15 residues. The germline gives CDR1 SGHRS, CDR2 YFSETQ. CDR3: CASSQGQANTGELFF. DNA of the CDR3: TGCGCCAGCAGCCAAGGACAGGCGAACACCGGGGAGCTGTTTTTT.

The chain links TRBV5-8 to TRBJ2-3; D uncertain. The CDR3 has 14 residues. The germline V gene encodes CDR1 SGHTS and CDR2 YDEGEE. The V and J ends lost 3 bases and 6 bases respectively, with 14 bases between them. Here the CDR3 DNA reads TGTGCCAGCAGCTCAAGGGTTTTTACGGATACGCAGTATTTT. Protein sequence: CASSSRVFTDTQYF.

This chain uses TRBV18 with TRBJ2-4; 10 bases are shared with TRBD1. Trimming removed 3 bases from V and 1 base from J; junction bases left unmatched: 12. This CDR3 is 19 amino acids long. Germline loops: CDR1 KGHSH, CDR2 LQKENI. CDR3 DNA sequence: TGTGCCAGCTCACCCCTACCGACAGGGGGCGGCGAGGCCAAAAACATTCAGTACTTC. It yields the protein CASSPLPTGGGEAKNIQYF.

The chain employs TRBV28 and TRBJ2-3, with D perhaps matching TRBD1 (6 bases). The CDR3 runs to 15 residues. Trimming left V 6 bases short and J 1 base short, with 14 bases between. Looked up from germline, CDR1 is MDHEN and CDR2 is SYDVKM. CDR3 sequence reads: CASRYTGTGTDTQYF. CDR3 DNA: TGTGCCAGCAGGTACACAGGGACCGGCACAGATACGCAGTATTTT.

The DNA of the CDR3 is TGTGCCAGCAGCTCCCCCGCGACAGGGAACACTGAAGCTTTCTTT. Its translation: CASSSPATGNTEAFF. This rearrangement joins TRBV6-2 or TRBV6-3 to TRBJ1-1; possible D gene TRBD1, 6 bases. Germline CDR1 MNHEY, CDR2 SVGEGT. V was clipped by 6 bases and J by 1 base, with 15 bases between them. This CDR3 has 15 residues.

This clone was found a few times. The rearrangement joins TRBV12-3 or TRBV12-4 to TRBJ2-3; no firm D call. With 6 bases removed from V and 6 bases from J, the gap between germline ends came to 10 bases. The CDR3 covers 12 residues. The CDR3 DNA follows: TGTGCCAGCAGGGCAGGTGGGGATACGCAGTATTTT. As protein: CASRAGGDTQYF.

Only one count was recorded for this clone. The chain recombines TRBV7-9 with TRBJ1-2; no reliable D call. The V end lost 5 bases, the J end lost 2 bases, and 9 bases lay between the germline ends. Germline CDR1 reads SEHNR; CDR2 reads FQNEAQ (reference sequence). CDR3 length: 13 residues. CDR3 DNA: TGTGCCAGCAGCCCGGGATTAAACTATGGCTACACCTTC. As protein: CASSPGLNYGYTF. Using reference TRBV7-9 and TRBJ1-2 for the parts outside the CDR3, the full variable domain is DTGVSQNPRHKITKRGQNVTFRCDPISEHNRLYWYRQTLGQGPEFLTYFQNEAQLEKSRLLSDRFSAERPKGSFSTLEIQRTEQGDSAMYLCASSPGLNYGYTFGSGTRLTVV.

The chain combines TRBV7-2 with TRBJ2-1; D possibly corresponds to TRBD1 (5 bases). V shed 2 bases and J shed 8 bases, with 10 bases lying between them. Germline V gene sequence: CDR1 SGHTA, CDR2 FQGNSA. The CDR3 runs 13 residues. The CDR3 reads CASSLQGGDEQFF. The CDR3 nucleotides read TGTGCCAGCAGCTTACAGGGTGGCGATGAGCAGTTCTTC.

This clone turned up a few times. The CDR3 ends on some other residue instead of the conserved phenylalanine or tryptophan, so this is likely a read error. It is unclear where the CDR3 begins or ends on the DNA, so no DNA is shown, and the CDR3 is as TCRdb lists it. This rearrangement joins TRBV21-1 to TRBJ1-1; no check of the table's D call, TRBD1, against the DNA was made. TRBV21-1 is noted as a pseudogene. The CDR3 spans 10 amino acids, including both terminal residues. Here the CDR3 reads CASIHANRGV.

V and J are TRBV24-1 and TRBJ2-1, with 7 bases aligning to TRBD1. Germline loops: CDR1 KGHDR, CDR2 SFDVKD. This CDR3 is 16 amino acids long. V gave up 4 bases and J gave up 4 bases; unmatched junction bases: 9. In DNA, the CDR3 is TGTGCCACCAGTGACTATGCAGGGGGACCGTACAATGAGCAGTTCTTC. Its protein product is CATSDYAGGPYNEQFF.

The chain uses TRBV11-2 and TRBJ2-2, with 10 bases lining up with TRBD2. Trimming took 0 bases from V and 4 from J; bases not matched to a gene: 8. CDR1 and CDR2 (germline): SGHAT, FQNNGV. This CDR3 contains 18 residues. The CDR3 spells CASSLDRGAGGGTGELFF. The CDR3 region has the DNA TGTGCCAGCAGCTTAGATCGAGGAGCGGGGGGGGGCACCGGGGAGCTGTTTTTT.

The rearrangement links TRBV19 to TRBJ2-1; tentatively, D is TRBD2 (7 bases). Trimming removed 6 bases at V and 6 bases at J, with 12 bases between. Looked up from germline, CDR1 is LNHDA and CDR2 is SQIVND (reference sequence). The CDR3 is 13 amino acids. The CDR3 DNA follows: TGTGCCAGTAGCGGGGGGCGGTTCAATGAGCAGTTCTTC. This encodes CASSGGRFNEQFF.

This chain connects TRBV29-1 to TRBJ2-3; D might be TRBD2 (5 bases). Germline CDR1 SQVTM, CDR2 ANQGSEA. V shed 8 bases and J shed 3 bases, with 21 bases lying between them. The CDR3 totals 15 residues. As DNA, the CDR3 is TGCAGCACCCGAGGGTGGGGAATGGGGACAGATACGCAGTATTTT. Its protein is CSTRGWGMGTDTQYF.

V gene TRBV2 combines with J gene TRBJ1-1; 10 bases match TRBD1. This CDR3 contains 14 residues. The V gene end was trimmed by 6 bases and the J gene end by 8 bases; junction bases not matched to a gene: 9. Germline CDR1 SNHLY, CDR2 FYNNEI. CDR3 coding DNA: TGTGCCAGCAGGAGACAGGGGGCGCTTTCCGAAGCTTTCTTT. Protein product: CASRRQGALSEAFF.

The J gene is TRBJ2-1, the V gene TRBV5-1, with D possibly matching TRBD2 (7 bases). The CDR3 has 16 residues. V gave up 0 bases and J gave up 6 bases, with 16 bases separating them. CDR1 is SGHRS and CDR2 is YFSETQ in the germline V gene. DNA of the CDR3: TGCGCCAGCAGCTTGGGGGAGGGGGGCCGGGTCAATGAGCAGTTCTTC. Residues: CASSLGEGGRVNEQFF.

This clone occurred a few times. This chain joins TRBV19 and TRBJ1-1, with 8 bases identical to TRBD1. Per germline, CDR1 LNHDA and CDR2 SQIVND (reference sequence). The J segment lost 4 bases and the V segment lost 3 bases, leaving 16 bases of the junction unmatched. The CDR3 consists of 18 residues. The DNA for the CDR3 is TGTGCCAGTAGTATTGCCCTTCAGGGGGCTGGAGTGGGCACTGAAGCTTTCTTT. Residues: CASSIALQGAGVGTEAFF.

V usage is TRBV7-9 and J usage is TRBJ2-3; no definite D call. Germline V gives CDR1 SEHNR, CDR2 FQNEAQ (reference sequence). This CDR3 comprises 14 residues. V shed 1 base and J shed 0 bases, with 5 bases lying between them. The CDR3 spells CASSLDGSTDTQYF. The CDR3 nucleotides read TGTGCCAGCAGCTTAGACGGCAGCACAGATACGCAGTATTTT.

Notes on this clone: Different DNA sequences within this sample yield the same CDR3. The rearrangement uses TRBV5-1 and TRBJ1-5; D unresolved. The CDR3 is 13 amino acids. CDR1 and CDR2 from the germline V gene are SGHRS and YFSETQ. Trimming pared 1 base from V and 4 bases from J, leaving 6 bases between. CDR3 sequence: CASSLSGNQPQHF. CDR3 DNA: TGCGCCAGCAGCTTGTCCGGAAATCAGCCCCAGCATTTT.

The chain carries TRBV27 and TRBJ1-6; D unresolved. V dropped 1 base and J dropped 7 bases, with 14 bases sitting between them. The V gene's germline CDR1 is MNHEY and CDR2 SMNVEV (reference sequence). This CDR3 has 16 residues. The CDR3 here is CASSLYRGMGNSPLHF. Here the CDR3 DNA reads TGTGCCAGCAGTTTATATCGGGGAATGGGGAATTCACCCCTCCACTTT.